This passage covers 29 T cell receptor beta chains from one sample sequenced in a study of blood T cell repertoires in COVID-19. Generated by immunoSEQ multiplex PCR, the TCRdb table keeps only in-frame clones and is missing some. The repertoire has nearly 250,000 clones, around 86% of them found once; the top ten carry 1.5% to 2%. Input material: peripheral blood. These receptors originate from a woman in her sixties or seventies who had recovered from COVID-19.

The chain carries TRBV7-6 and TRBJ1-1, with D perhaps TRBD1 (5 bases). The CDR3 loop spans 15 amino acids. The germline gives CDR1 SGHVS, CDR2 FNYEAQ. V was clipped by 5 bases and J by 1 base, with 14 bases between them. The CDR3 sequence: CASSTREGTNTEAFF. The CDR3 DNA reads as TGTGCCAGCAGCACCCGGGAGGGGACGAACACTGAAGCTTTCTTT.

This clone was picked up many times. The chain employs TRBV28 and TRBJ1-5, with a tentative D call TRBD1 (5 bases). The CDR3 contains 15 residues. Germline CDR1 is MDHEN and CDR2 is SYDVKM. The V and J ends lost 4 bases and 0 bases respectively, with 10 bases between them. CDR3 coding DNA: TGTGCCAGCAGTTCAGACAGTTATAGCAATCAGCCCCAGCATTTT. Translated, it gives CASSSDSYSNQPQHF.

The chain links TRBV28 to TRBJ1-5; maybe TRBD1 (5 bases). Trimming pared 2 bases from V and 6 bases from J, leaving 17 bases between. The CDR3 is 16 residues long. Germline V gene data show CDR1 as MDHEN and CDR2 as SYDVKM. This CDR3 reads CASSLGSGLGLQPQHF. The CDR3 DNA reads TGTGCCAGCAGTTTAGGTTCAGGGCTTGGCCTTCAGCCCCAGCATTTT.

Written as DNA, the CDR3 is TGCAGCGTTCTCCGGGGGAATGGGGAAAAACTGTTTTTT. This sequence encodes CSVLRGNGEKLFF. This chain connects TRBV29-1 to TRBJ1-4, with D possibly TRBD1 on 5 matching bases. Germline V gives CDR1 SQVTM, CDR2 ANQGSEA. The length of the CDR3 is 13 residues. V was shortened by 5 bases and J by 8 bases, with 15 bases between the two germline ends. The full variable domain, rest sourced from reference TRBV29-1 and TRBJ1-4, is SAVISQKPSRDICQRGTSLTIQCQVDSQVTMMFWYRQQPGQSLTLIATANQGSEATYESGFVIDKFPISRPNLTFSTLTVSNMSPEDSSIYLCSVLRGNGEKLFFGSGTQLSVL.

V is TRBV18 and J is TRBJ2-3, with 13 bases lining up with TRBD2. The germline V gene encodes CDR1 KGHSH and CDR2 LQKENI. There are 17 residues in the CDR3. Germline trimming cut 2 bases from V and 2 bases from J; bases unmatched to any gene: 4. The CDR3 reads CASSPLTSGGYTDTQYF. DNA of the CDR3: TGTGCCAGCTCACCATTGACTAGCGGGGGGTACACAGATACGCAGTATTTT.

V and J are TRBV3-1 (or the pseudogene TRBV3-2) and TRBJ2-1; TRBD2 aligns across 10 bases. The CDR3 has 15 residues. From germline, CDR1 is LGHDT and CDR2 YNNKEL (reference sequence). Trimming at V came to 3 bases and at J to 3 bases, leaving 2 bases not matched to a gene. The CDR3 loop reads CASSHGTSVYNEQFF. The CDR3 bases are TGTGCCAGCAGCCATGGGACTAGCGTCTACAATGAGCAGTTCTTC.

V gene TRBV6-5 combines with J gene TRBJ2-2; a weak D match, TRBD2 (6 bases). Germline V gives CDR1 MNHEY, CDR2 SVGAGI. The CDR3 has 16 amino acids. V gave up 2 bases and J gave up 6 bases, with 16 bases separating them. The CDR3 reads CASSYLATRNAGELFF. Written as DNA, the CDR3 is TGTGCCAGCAGTTACCTCGCGACTAGGAATGCCGGGGAGCTGTTTTTT.

This chain links TRBV4-1 with TRBJ1-4; 7 bases map to TRBD1. V lost 4 bases, J lost 5 bases, and 10 bases stayed unmatched. This CDR3 region has 16 residues. CDR1 MGHRA and CDR2 YSYEKL come from the germline V gene. The chain's CDR3 is CASSPGTARRNEKLFF. In DNA, the CDR3 is TGCGCCAGCAGCCCCGGGACAGCAAGAAGAAATGAAAAACTGTTTTTT.

This clone was seen only once. This CDR3 is CSVDMGWDRVNYGYTF. CDR3 sequence (DNA): TGCAGCGTCGATATGGGATGGGACAGGGTCAACTATGGCTACACCTTC. The V call is TRBV29-1, the J call TRBJ1-2, with 9 bases identical to TRBD1. The V gene's germline CDR1 is SQVTM and CDR2 ANQGSEA. V was clipped by 6 bases and J by 2 bases; unmatched bases: 13. The CDR3 extends over 16 amino acids.

The rearrangement links TRBV12-5 to TRBJ1-2, with D possibly matching TRBD1 (5 bases). This CDR3 region has 13 residues. With 6 bases removed from V and 2 bases from J, the gap between germline ends came to 10 bases. Per the germline V gene, CDR1 is LGHNT and CDR2 is FRNRAP. The CDR3 nucleotides are TGTGCTAGTGGGCCTACAGGAAACTATGGCTACACCTTC. It specifies CASGPTGNYGYTF.

In this sample, this clone turned up once. The chain uses TRBV4-1 and TRBJ2-7; a possible D gene is TRBD2 (5 bases). Trimming took off 3 bases at V and 1 base at J, with 13 bases between the two ends. Germline V gives CDR1 MGHRA, CDR2 YSYEKL. The CDR3 loop spans 15 amino acids. The CDR3 DNA is TGCGCCAGCAGCCACTCCACTAGTTTGTCCTACGAGCAGTACTTC. Translated: CASSHSTSLSYEQYF.

This clone showed up just once. The V call is TRBV7-2, the J call TRBJ1-4; TRBD1 agrees at 9 bases. The CDR3 has 14 amino acids. V gave up 0 bases and J gave up 8 bases; unmatched junction bases: 1. CDR1 is SGHTA, CDR2 FQGNSA, per germline. The CDR3 protein is CASSLAGTGEKLFF. CDR3 DNA: TGTGCCAGCAGCTTAGCCGGGACAGGGGAAAAACTGTTTTTT.

The chain's CDR3 is CASSLTDRILSPLHF. As DNA, the CDR3 is TGTGCCAGCAGCTTGACGGACAGAATTTTGTCACCCCTCCACTTT. The chain couples TRBV5-6 to TRBJ1-6; D may be TRBD1 (6 bases). The V end lost 1 base, the J end lost 10 bases, and 15 bases lay between the germline ends. This CDR3 comprises 15 residues. The germline V gene encodes CDR1 SGHDT and CDR2 YYEEEE.

The V and J genes are TRBV18 and TRBJ2-1, with no clear D. Germline CDR1 reads KGHSH; CDR2 reads LQKENI. The CDR3 is 11 residues long. Trimming took off 6 bases at V and 4 bases at J, with 4 bases between the two ends. CDR3 in amino acids: CASSEYNEQFF. DNA for the CDR3: TGTGCCAGCTCGGAGTACAATGAGCAGTTCTTC.

This clone was detected many times. The gene calls are TRBV4-2 and TRBJ2-2; perhaps TRBD2 as D (6 bases). This CDR3 has 16 residues. Germline V gives CDR1 LGHNA, CDR2 YNFKEQ. Trimming took 1 base from V and 1 from J, leaving 10 bases between them. The CDR3 here is CASSQGRRGNTGELFF. DNA for the CDR3: TGTGCCAGCAGCCAAGGACGGCGGGGGAACACCGGGGAGCTGTTTTTT.

This chain uses TRBV9 with TRBJ2-3, with 11 bases fitting TRBD2. The germline V gene has CDR1 SGDLS and CDR2 YYNGEE. V dropped 4 bases and J dropped 3; count of bases not matched to a gene: 10. CDR3 length: 17 amino acids. The CDR3 nucleotides read TGTGCCAGCAGCCCCGGCGTAGCGGGGGGGCCAACAGATACGCAGTATTTT. This codes for CASSPGVAGGPTDTQYF.

The rearrangement joins TRBV6-6 to TRBJ1-2; possibly TRBD1 for D (5 bases). The CDR3 runs 14 residues. Germline assignment: CDR1 MNHNY and CDR2 SVGAGI (reference sequence). Trimming took 4 bases from V and 4 from J, leaving 13 bases between them. CDR3 in amino acids: CASSLGDSGYGYTF. The CDR3 DNA is TGTGCCAGCAGTTTGGGGGATAGCGGCTATGGCTACACCTTC.

V is TRBV6-5 and J is TRBJ2-3, with D perhaps matching TRBD2 (5 bases). The V gene's germline CDR1 is MNHEY and CDR2 SVGAGI. The CDR3 has 12 residues. V was trimmed by 6 bases and J by 7 bases, leaving 11 bases between them. The CDR3, as DNA: TGTGCCAGCAGGTTCCACGGGAATACGCAGTATTTT. This translates into CASRFHGNTQYF.

The V and J genes are TRBV19 and TRBJ1-1; D remains ambiguous. The CDR3 has 16 residues. Germline assignment: CDR1 LNHDA and CDR2 SQIVND (reference sequence). V was trimmed by 1 base and J by 8 bases, leaving 20 bases between them. CDR3 coding DNA: TGTGCCAGTAGTATAGGCCAACGGAGGGCGGGCGGAGAAGCTTTCTTT. Amino acid sequence: CASSIGQRRAGGEAFF. Supplemented by reference TRBV19 and TRBJ1-1, the full variable domain reads DGGITQSPKYLFRKEGQNVTLSCEQNLNHDAMYWYRQDPGQGLRLIYYSQIVNDFQKGDIAEGYSVSREKKESFPLTVTSAQKNPTAFYLCASSIGQRRAGGEAFFGQGTRLTVV.

The CDR3 region has the DNA TGTGCCAGCAGCGGGGGGACAGGGGTAGAGGGGACTGAAGCTTTCTTT. It yields the protein CASSGGTGVEGTEAFF. The rearrangement uses TRBV5-4 and TRBJ1-1; 10 bases map to TRBD1. Unmatched junction bases numbered 11, after V lost 4 bases and J lost 5 bases. This CDR3 is 16 amino acids long. Germline CDR1 SGHNT, CDR2 YYREEE (reference sequence).

The chain joins TRBV7-2 to TRBJ1-2, with 7 bases aligning to TRBD1. Germline CDR1 SGHTA, CDR2 FQGNSA. The CDR3 runs to 15 residues. After removal of 5 bases from V and 2 bases from J, the junction contained 8 bases not matched to a gene. The CDR3 reads CASSPTLQGNYGYTF. The CDR3 DNA reads as TGTGCCAGCAGCCCTACCTTACAGGGGAACTATGGCTACACCTTC.

The V gene is TRBV7-2, the J gene TRBJ2-2, with a weak D call TRBD2 (5 bases). There are 16 residues in the CDR3. V was pared by 5 bases and J by 3 bases, with 16 bases between. CDR1 is SGHTA, CDR2 FQGNSA, per germline. The chain's CDR3 is CASSLRGGSDTGELFF. CDR3 DNA: TGTGCCAGCAGCCTCCGGGGTGGGAGCGACACCGGGGAGCTGTTTTTT. The full variable domain, its missing parts supplied by reference TRBV7-2 and TRBJ2-2, is GAGVSQSPSNKVTEKGKDVELRCDPISGHTALYWYRQSLGQGLEFLIYFQGNSAPDKSGLPSDRFSAERTGGSVSTLTIQRTQQEDSAVYLCASSLRGGSDTGELFFGEGSRLTVL.

The chain carries TRBV18 and TRBJ2-5, with D perhaps TRBD1 (6 bases). The CDR3 is made up of 13 amino acids. Deletions cut 5 bases from V and 5 bases from J, with 12 bases between. CDR1 and CDR2 from the germline V gene are KGHSH and LQKENI. CDR3 DNA: TGTGCCAGCTCAAACACAGGGTATGAGACCCAGTACTTC. Protein: CASSNTGYETQYF.

The V gene is TRBV6-5, the J gene TRBJ2-1, with 10 bases identical to TRBD2. Trimming took 8 bases from V and 2 from J; bases not matched to a gene: 6. Germline CDR1 reads MNHEY; CDR2 reads SVGAGI. The CDR3 is made up of 15 amino acids. The CDR3 loop is CASGTGLAAYNEQFF. In DNA, the CDR3 is TGTGCCAGCGGAACAGGACTAGCGGCCTACAATGAGCAGTTCTTC.

J is TRBJ2-7 and V is TRBV5-8; 12 nucleotides agree with TRBD2. The germline gives CDR1 SGHTS, CDR2 YDEGEE. CDR3 length: 17 amino acids. V gave up 0 bases and J gave up 0 bases; unmatched junction bases: 4. CDR3 loop: CASSLELAGGNSYEQYF. The CDR3 region has the DNA TGTGCCAGCAGCTTGGAACTAGCGGGGGGAAACTCCTACGAGCAGTACTTC.

DNA for the CDR3: TGTGCCAGCACCCCCTTTATCGGACTGAGCAATCAGCCCCAGCATTTT. It translates to CASTPFIGLSNQPQHF. This rearrangement joins TRBV6-6 to TRBJ1-5; no reliable D call. V was shortened by 7 bases and J by 1 base, with 17 bases between the two germline ends. CDR3 length: 16 residues. The germline CDR1 and CDR2 sequences are MNHNY and SVGAGI (reference sequence).

The J gene is TRBJ2-7, the V gene TRBV3-1 (or the pseudogene TRBV3-2), with D possibly matching TRBD2 (6 bases). Trimming shortened V by 10 bases and J by 3 bases, and 13 bases separated the two germline ends. Germline V gene data show CDR1 as LGHDT and CDR2 as YNNKEL (reference sequence). The length of the CDR3 is 12 residues. The CDR3 protein is CATAGLNYEQYF. The CDR3 region has the DNA TGTGCCACCGCGGGACTTAACTACGAGCAGTACTTC.

This clone showed up just once. The chain is built from TRBV7-2 and TRBJ1-5; D remains unclear. The CDR3 covers 14 residues. Germline CDR1 SGHTA, CDR2 FQGNSA. Deletions cut 1 base from V and 5 bases from J, with 9 bases between. The CDR3 bases are TGTGCCAGCAGCTTAGGGCCAGACTATCAGCCCCAGCATTTT. Translating gives CASSLGPDYQPQHF.

The chain has TRBV9 and TRBJ1-4; 7 nucleotides match TRBD1. CDR1 is SGDLS and CDR2 is YYNGEE in the germline V gene. The CDR3 contains 14 residues. V was clipped by 0 bases and J by 8 bases; unmatched bases: 4. DNA for the CDR3: TGTGCCAGCAGCGTAGAGGGGGCCGGGGAAAAACTGTTTTTT. It is translated as CASSVEGAGEKLFF.